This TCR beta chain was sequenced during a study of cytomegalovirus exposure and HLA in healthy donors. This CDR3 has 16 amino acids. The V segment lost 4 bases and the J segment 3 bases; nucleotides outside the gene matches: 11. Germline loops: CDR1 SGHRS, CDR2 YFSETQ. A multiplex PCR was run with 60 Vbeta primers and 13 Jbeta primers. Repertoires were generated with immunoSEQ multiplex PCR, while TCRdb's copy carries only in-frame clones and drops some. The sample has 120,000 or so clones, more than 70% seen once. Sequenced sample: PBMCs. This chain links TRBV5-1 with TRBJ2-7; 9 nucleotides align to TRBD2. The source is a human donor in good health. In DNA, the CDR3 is TGCGCCAGCAGCGCCGCCTTCAGCGGGGGGATCTACGAGCAGTACTTC. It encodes CASSAAFSGGIYEQYF.